The clone carrying this T cell receptor beta chain was detected a few times. Antigen unknown. Using its own MiXCR run on the 5' RACE reads, TCRdb lists one record per CDR3 protein. The sample has roughly 68,000 distinct CDR3 sequences, over 15% seen once; the top ten hold about 33%. Trimming removed 7 bases from V and 1 base from J, with 13 bases in between. The CDR3 loop spans 14 amino acids. Germline V lookup: CDR1 SNHLY, CDR2 FYNNEI. This entry belongs to a study of T-cell memory formation after mild COVID-19. Whole-study findings and limits: Contracting CD4+ clones sat mainly in CM and EM; CD8+ in EMRA. Contracting clones from day 15 to 85 had balanced CD4/CD8; later expanders favoured CD4+.

Input material: PBMCs or a T cell subset sorted from them (not recorded which). The clonotype comes from an adult woman who had mild COVID-19 (a few samples of this study predate the infection). Cell type and time point are not known. V usage is TRBV2 and J usage is TRBJ1-2; unclear D gene. CDR3 DNA: TGTGCCAGCACCCGATACGAGGGTAACTATGGCTACACCTTC. Residues: CASTRYEGNYGYTF.